This entry lists 13 T cell receptor beta chains sequenced from one sample in a study of blood T cells in healthy people across ages. A second PCR of about 7 to 12 cycles used a sample-barcoded 5' primer and a J-beta primer mix. Via MiXCR, TCRdb re-called the 5' RACE reads, giving one row per CDR3 protein. The repertoire holds 550,000 to 750,000 distinct CDR3 sequences, around 20% seen once, with roughly 3.6% in the top ten. The sequencing sample was made of blood. These receptors originate from a man aged 65 to 85 in good health.

The chain recombines TRBV12-3 or TRBV12-4 with TRBJ2-2; possibly TRBD2 for D (6 bases). The CDR3 length is 15 residues. With 7 bases removed from V and 5 bases from J, the gap between germline ends came to 17 bases. The CDR3 loop reads CASNPNPGTTGELFF. The DNA of the CDR3 is TGTGCCAGCAACCCGAATCCCGGGACTACCGGGGAGCTGTTTTTT.

This chain uses TRBV20-1 with TRBJ1-1, with D tentatively TRBD1 (5 bases). Germline values: CDR1 DFQATT, CDR2 SNEGSKA (reference sequence). Trimming cost V 4 bases and J 3 bases, with 18 bases left between them. This CDR3 comprises 15 residues. The chain's CDR3 is CSANPMGGGDTEAFF. The CDR3 DNA sequence: TGCAGTGCTAACCCTATGGGGGGGGGGGACACTGAAGCTTTCTTT.

The table lists this clonotype with many counts. This chain uses TRBV20-1 with TRBJ2-5, with a tentative D call TRBD2 (6 bases). CDR1 DFQATT and CDR2 SNEGSKA come from the germline V gene (reference sequence). V lost 5 bases to trimming and J lost 5 bases, with 9 bases between them. The CDR3 extends over 11 amino acids. CDR3 amino acids: CSAPEGETQYF. The DNA for the CDR3 is TGCAGTGCTCCGGAGGGTGAGACCCAGTACTTC.

In this sample, this clonotype turned up many times. The chain recombines TRBV2 with TRBJ1-1; no reliable D call. The V end was cut by 1 base, the J end by 8 bases, with 8 bases between. CDR3 length: 12 residues. CDR1 is SNHLY, CDR2 FYNNEI, per germline. CDR3 sequence reads: CASSEGYAEAFF. The CDR3 DNA reads TGTGCCAGCAGTGAAGGGTACGCAGAAGCTTTCTTT.

The chain carries TRBV12-3 or TRBV12-4 and TRBJ2-1, with 9 bases lining up with TRBD2. Trimming cost V 3 bases and J 6 bases; bases outside gene matches: 6. The CDR3 consists of 15 residues. Here the CDR3 DNA reads TGTGCCAGCAGTTTCTTGCTAGCGGGGATCAATGAGCAGTTCTTC. Translated: CASSFLLAGINEQFF.

This clonotype turned up a few times. The rearrangement links TRBV3-1 to TRBJ2-2; TRBD2 matches at 7 bases. The CDR3 consists of 18 residues. CDR1 and CDR2 (germline): LGHDT, YNNKEL (reference sequence). The V segment lost 3 bases and the J segment 7 bases; nucleotides outside the gene matches: 17. The CDR3 coding sequence is TGTGCCAGCAGCCATTGGTCTAGCGGACTTTTGAATGGCGGGGAGCTGTTTTTT. It specifies CASSHWSSGLLNGGELFF.

The V and J genes are TRBV10-3 and TRBJ2-7; D is undetermined. With 2 bases removed from V and 3 bases from J, the gap between germline ends came to 8 bases. The CDR3 covers 13 residues. Per germline, CDR1 ENHRY and CDR2 SYGVKD. The CDR3 region is CAISEGDLYEQYF. The DNA of the CDR3 is TGTGCCATCAGTGAGGGGGATCTCTACGAGCAGTACTTC.

There are a few counts of this clonotype. The rearrangement joins TRBV20-1 to TRBJ1-2; 7 nucleotides agree with TRBD1. V shed 3 bases and J 2 bases; nucleotides not matched to a gene: 15. CDR1 DFQATT and CDR2 SNEGSKA come from the germline V gene (reference sequence). The CDR3 extends over 17 amino acids. Here the CDR3 DNA reads TGCAGTGCTAGCGAGTGGGATAGGGGGCGGGCCAACTATGGCTACACCTTC. It yields the protein CSASEWDRGRANYGYTF.

This clonotype was found a few times. The genes are TRBV20-1 and TRBJ1-1, with D possibly matching TRBD1 (6 bases). The V gene's germline CDR1 is DFQATT and CDR2 SNEGSKA (reference sequence). The CDR3 runs 14 residues. Trimming stripped 0 bases from V and 0 bases from J, with 8 bases between. The CDR3 DNA follows: TGCAGTGCTAGAGATTCAGGGGTGAACACTGAAGCTTTCTTT. Translation: CSARDSGVNTEAFF.

V is TRBV7-9 and J is TRBJ2-1; D tentatively reads TRBD1 or TRBD2 (5 bases each). The CDR3 spans 16 residues. Germline assignment: CDR1 SEHNR and CDR2 FQNEAQ (reference sequence). The V end lost 2 bases, the J end lost 5 bases, and 16 bases lay between the germline ends. The DNA for the CDR3 is TGTGCCAGCAGCTTAAGAAGGGACGGACCCCACAATGAGCAGTTCTTC. Amino acid sequence: CASSLRRDGPHNEQFF.

This clonotype was found a few times. The J gene is TRBJ2-2, the V gene TRBV29-1; weak D call: TRBD2 (6 bases). Germline-derived CDR1 and CDR2 are SQVTM and ANQGSEA. The V end was cut by 4 bases, the J end by 6 bases, with 18 bases between. The CDR3 extends over 15 amino acids. The CDR3 sequence is CSVVEYPGEAGELFF. For the CDR3, the DNA is TGCAGCGTTGTTGAGTACCCCGGGGAGGCCGGGGAGCTGTTTTTT.

The gene calls are TRBV27 and TRBJ2-6; D remains ambiguous. V was cut by 1 base and J by 0 bases, with 7 bases left in between. Germline loops: CDR1 MNHEY, CDR2 SMNVEV (reference sequence). This CDR3 has 16 amino acids. The chain's CDR3 is CASSLFPSSGANVLTF. The CDR3 bases are TGTGCCAGCAGTTTATTTCCTAGCTCTGGGGCCAACGTCCTGACTTTC.

The V gene is TRBV12-3 or TRBV12-4, the J gene TRBJ2-3; 10 bases fit TRBD2. Trimming at V came to 5 bases and at J to 1 base, leaving 6 bases not matched to a gene. The CDR3 runs to 16 residues. In DNA form, the CDR3 reads TGTGCCAGCAGTCCGCTAACTAGCGGGGGCACAGATACGCAGTATTTT. Its protein product is CASSPLTSGGTDTQYF.